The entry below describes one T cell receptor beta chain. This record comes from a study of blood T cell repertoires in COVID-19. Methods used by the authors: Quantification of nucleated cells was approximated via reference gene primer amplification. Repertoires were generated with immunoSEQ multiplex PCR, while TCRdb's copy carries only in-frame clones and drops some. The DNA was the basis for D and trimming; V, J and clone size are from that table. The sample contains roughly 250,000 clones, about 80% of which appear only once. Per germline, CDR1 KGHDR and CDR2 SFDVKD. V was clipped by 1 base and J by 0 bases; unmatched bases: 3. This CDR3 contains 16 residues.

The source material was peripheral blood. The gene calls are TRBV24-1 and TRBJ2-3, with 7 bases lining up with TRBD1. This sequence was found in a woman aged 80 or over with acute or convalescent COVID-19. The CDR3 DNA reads TGTGCCACCAGTGATTTAGCGACAGGGAGCACAGATACGCAGTATTTT. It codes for CATSDLATGSTDTQYF.